Listed here are 7 T cell receptor beta chains from one sample, sequenced in a study of CD8+CD57+ T cells in acquired aplastic anemia. It was genomic DNA that served as the template for profiling TCR beta VDJ and CDR3. One entry per CDR3 protein results from TCRdb running MiXCR on the reads. The data show fewer than 200,000 distinct CDR3 sequences, with 35% to 55% seen just once and 1.1% held by the top ten. The source material was sorted CD4+, CD8+, or CD8+CD57+ T cells (not recorded which) from PBMCs. These receptors were taken from a human donor in good health.

The V call is TRBV7-9, the J call TRBJ2-3, with unresolved D. V lost 2 bases and J 5 bases, leaving 8 bases between the germline ends. Germline CDR1 is SEHNR and CDR2 is FQNEAQ (reference sequence). The CDR3 sequence is 13 residues long. The CDR3 is CASSLRIEDTQYF. DNA of the CDR3: TGTGCCAGCAGCTTACGCATCGAAGATACGCAGTATTTT.

This clonotype is medium-sized by share. The chain is built from TRBV15 and TRBJ2-1; tentatively, D is TRBD1 or TRBD2 (5 bases each). The CDR3 runs 12 residues. Germline CDR1 and CDR2: LNHNV and YYDKDF (reference sequence). V was pared by 7 bases and J by 9 bases, with 13 bases between. The CDR3 DNA sequence: TGTGCCACCAAGGAGACGAGGGGTGAGCAGTTCTTC. It specifies CATKETRGEQFF.

The chain has TRBV6-1 and TRBJ2-7; D is possibly TRBD1 (6 bases). Germline CDR1 reads MNHNS; CDR2 reads SASEGT. The CDR3 is made up of 16 amino acids. V lost 6 bases and J 1 base, leaving 19 bases between the germline ends. The CDR3 nucleotides are TGTGCCAGCAGAGTACTCCCGGGACAAAATTCCTACGAGCAGTACTTC. Translated: CASRVLPGQNSYEQYF.

Turning to this clonotype: A much larger clonotype is one base distant, so this may be a read error. The chain carries TRBV12-5 and TRBJ2-3, with a possible D match to TRBD1 (6 bases). Germline V gives CDR1 LGHNT, CDR2 FRNRAP. The CDR3 runs to 14 residues. CDR3 DNA sequence: TGTGCTAGTGGGATGGGACACAGCACAGATACGCGGTATTTT. Its protein is CASGMGHSTDTRYF.

This clonotype has ten or more counts. V and J are TRBV19 and TRBJ1-5; D call uncertain. This CDR3 has 11 residues. The germline V and J ends were trimmed by 4 bases and 9 bases, with 7 bases remaining between them. CDR1 and CDR2 from the germline V gene are LNHDA and SQIVND (reference sequence). This chain's CDR3 is CASSSFWPQHF. In DNA, the CDR3 is TGTGCCAGTAGTAGTTTTTGGCCCCAGCATTTT.

This clonotype has just a few counts. The V gene is TRBV3-1, the J gene TRBJ1-2; D remains unclear. The CDR3 is 13 amino acids. CDR1 is LGHDT, CDR2 YNNKEL, per germline (reference sequence). Deletions cut 2 bases from V and 4 bases from J, with 8 bases between. CDR3 in DNA: TGTGCCAGCAGCCAATGGGAGTTCTATGGCTACACCTTC. This gives the protein CASSQWEFYGYTF.

The count of this clonotype is one. The chain carries TRBV7-2 and TRBJ2-3; D remains ambiguous. The V end lost 5 bases, the J end lost 5 bases, and 11 bases lay between the germline ends. Germline-derived CDR1 and CDR2 are SGHTA and FQGNSA. The length of the CDR3 is 13 residues. CDR3: CASSDLDGDTQYF. The CDR3 region has the DNA TGTGCCAGCAGCGATCTGGATGGAGATACGCAGTATTTT.